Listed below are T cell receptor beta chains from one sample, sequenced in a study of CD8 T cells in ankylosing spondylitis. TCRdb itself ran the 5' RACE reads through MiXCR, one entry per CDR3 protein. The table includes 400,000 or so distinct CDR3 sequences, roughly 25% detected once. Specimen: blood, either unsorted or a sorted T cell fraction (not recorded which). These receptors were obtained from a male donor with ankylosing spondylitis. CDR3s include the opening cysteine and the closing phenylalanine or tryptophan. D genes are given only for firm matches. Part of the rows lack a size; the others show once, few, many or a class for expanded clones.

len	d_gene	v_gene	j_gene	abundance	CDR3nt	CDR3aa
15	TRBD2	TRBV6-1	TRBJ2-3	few	TGTGCCAGCAGTGAGGGACTAGCGGTAACAGATACGCAGTATTTT	CASSEGLAVTDTQYF
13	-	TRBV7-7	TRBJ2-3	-	TGTGCCAGCAGCATCGACGGCACAGATACGCAGTATTTT	CASSIDGTDTQYF
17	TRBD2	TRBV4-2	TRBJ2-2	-	TGTGCCAGCAGCCAAGAACTAGCGGGGTTGAACACCGGGGAGCTGTTTTTT	CASSQELAGLNTGELFF
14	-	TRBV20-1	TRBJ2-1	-	TGCAGTGCTAGATCCCTCGGAACCATCAATGAGCAGTTCTTC	CSARSLGTINEQFF
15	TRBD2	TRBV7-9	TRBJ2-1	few	TGTGCCAGCAGCCTACTAGCGGGAGCTAACAATGAGCAGTTCTTC	CASSLLAGANNEQFF
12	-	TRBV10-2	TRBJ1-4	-	TGCGCCAGCAGTCCCAACGGGGAAAAACTGTTTTTT	CASSPNGEKLFF
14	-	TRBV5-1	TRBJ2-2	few	TGCGCCAGCAGCTCATCGGTTACAGCCGGGGAGCTGTTTTTT	CASSSSVTAGELFF
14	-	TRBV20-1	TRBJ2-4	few	TGCAGTGCACTGCCGGGGGCAGCCAAAAACATTCAGTACTTC	CSALPGAAKNIQYF
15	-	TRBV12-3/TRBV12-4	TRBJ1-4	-	TGTGCCAGCAGTTTCGGGTCTCCGGGTAATGAAAAACTGTTTTTT	CASSFGSPGNEKLFF
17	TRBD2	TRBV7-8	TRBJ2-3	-	TGTGCCAGCAGACCACCTAGCGGGAGGGCCGGCACAGATACGCAGTATTTT	CASRPPSGRAGTDTQYF
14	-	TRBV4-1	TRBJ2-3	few	TGCGCCAGCAGCCAAGAACCTAGCACAGATACGCAGTATTTT	CASSQEPSTDTQYF
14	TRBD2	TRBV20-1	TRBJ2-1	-	TGCAGTGAAAAGCGGAGCGGGGTTACTAATGAGCAGTTCTTC	CSEKRSGVTNEQFF
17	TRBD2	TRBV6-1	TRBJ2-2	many	TGTGCCAGCAGCACCCGGGGCACTAGCGGGAGTACCGGGGAGCTGTTTTTT	CASSTRGTSGSTGELFF
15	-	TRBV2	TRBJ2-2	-	TGTGCCAGCAGTTTCGGGACACCTAACACCGGGGAGCTGTTTTTT	CASSFGTPNTGELFF
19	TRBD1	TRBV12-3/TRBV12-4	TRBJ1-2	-	TGTACCAGCAGTCCTACCGCCGGGACAGGTTTTGGGCCTAACTATGGCTACACCTTC	CTSSPTAGTGFGPNYGYTF
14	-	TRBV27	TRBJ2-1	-	TGTGCCAGCAGTTTAAATGGGGGAACACCTGAGCAGTTCTTC	CASSLNGGTPEQFF
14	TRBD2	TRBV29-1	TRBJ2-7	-	TGCAGCGTTCGATCTAGCGGGAGGATCTACGAGCAGTACTTC	CSVRSSGRIYEQYF
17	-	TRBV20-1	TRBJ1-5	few	TGCAGTGCTAGAGGTACGGAAGGGCGCTATAGCAATCAGCCCCAGCATTTT	CSARGTEGRYSNQPQHF
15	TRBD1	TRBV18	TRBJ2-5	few	TGTGCCAGCTCGCCATCCCAGGGGGCGACAGAGACCCAGTACTTC	CASSPSQGATETQYF
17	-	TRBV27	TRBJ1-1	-	TGTGCCAGCAGTTTGAGGAGGGGTTTTTGGGAGAACACTGAAGCTTTCTTT	CASSLRRGFWENTEAFF
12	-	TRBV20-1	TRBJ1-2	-	TGCAGTGCTACCTTAGGGGACTATGGCTACACCTTC	CSATLGDYGYTF
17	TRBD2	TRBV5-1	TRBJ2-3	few	TGCGCCAGCAGCTCAAGACTAGCGGCCTTTAGCACAGATACGCAGTATTTT	CASSSRLAAFSTDTQYF